The 12 T cell receptor beta chains presented below share a single source sample, sequenced in a study of PD-1 blockade in classical Hodgkin lymphoma. Following autologous stem cell transplantation, relapse occurred in every patient, and exposure to brentuximab vedotin varied. Magnetic negative selection of thawed PBMCs was the method by which CD4+ T cells were purified. Method: immunoSEQ multiplex PCR; TCRdb's copy keeps in-frame clones and lacks some. The sample carries approximately 25,000 clones, around 83% recorded once. The input for sequencing was CD4+ T cells from blood, taken at baseline. The origin of the receptors is a human donor with classical Hodgkin lymphoma.

The rearrangement links TRBV7-9 to TRBJ2-1; 7 positions match TRBD2. The germline V gene has CDR1 SEHNR and CDR2 FQNEAQ (reference sequence). CDR3 length: 14 amino acids. V was clipped by 4 bases and J by 8 bases; unmatched bases: 8. DNA of the CDR3: TGTGCCAGCAGCTCCCACGGGGGGAGGGATGAGCAGTTCTTC. This codes for CASSSHGGRDEQFF.

The V and J genes are TRBV19 and TRBJ1-1, with 10 bases fitting TRBD1. Unmatched junction bases numbered 6, after V lost 4 bases and J lost 1 base. CDR3 size: 16 residues. The V gene's germline CDR1 is LNHDA and CDR2 SQIVND (reference sequence). CDR3 in DNA: TGTGCCAGTAGTAAGGGACAGGGGACTACGAACACTGAAGCTTTCTTT. The encoded protein is CASSKGQGTTNTEAFF.

This clone turned up a few times. The chain joins TRBV29-1 to TRBJ1-2, with 8 bases lining up with TRBD1. This CDR3 contains 12 residues. CDR1 and CDR2 from the germline V gene are SQVTM and ANQGSEA. Trimming at V came to 8 bases and at J to 2 bases, leaving 4 bases not matched to a gene. The CDR3 nucleotides read TGCAGCTCAACAGGGGGAAACTATGGCTACACCTTC. It translates to CSSTGGNYGYTF.

The DNA for the CDR3 is TGTGCCAGCAGCTTAAGATGGGGTAAAAACACTGAAGCTTTCTTT. Its protein product is CASSLRWGKNTEAFF. The chain joins TRBV6-6 to TRBJ1-1; no reliable D call. Deletions cut 6 bases from V and 2 bases from J, with 16 bases between. The germline V gene has CDR1 MNHNY and CDR2 SVGAGI (reference sequence). The CDR3 has 15 residues.

This clone was seen a handful of times. Other DNA sequences in this sample translate to the same CDR3. The gene calls are TRBV28 and TRBJ1-2; D gene unclear. Germline V gene data show CDR1 as MDHEN and CDR2 as SYDVKM. Trimming removed 6 bases at V and 4 bases at J, with 3 bases between. The CDR3 is 10 residues long. The CDR3 DNA reads as TGTGCCAGCAGCCGCTATGGCTACACCTTC. Translated: CASSRYGYTF.

The chain employs TRBV11-2 and TRBJ1-1, with 7 bases fitting TRBD1. The trim removed 1 base at V and 8 bases at J, leaving 7 bases unmatched. The germline CDR1 and CDR2 sequences are SGHAT and FQNNGV. CDR3 length equals 14 residues. The CDR3 DNA is TGTGCCAGCAGCTTAGTAGGGGGACAGCCAGAAGCTTTCTTT. It codes for CASSLVGGQPEAFF.

V and J are TRBV2 and TRBJ2-7; 11 bases map to TRBD2. The CDR3 has 15 residues. The germline V gene encodes CDR1 SNHLY and CDR2 FYNNEI. Trimming removed 6 bases from V and 0 bases from J; junction bases left unmatched: 4. The CDR3 loop reads CASSGGLAASYEQYF. CDR3 nucleotides: TGTGCCAGCAGCGGGGGACTAGCGGCCTCCTACGAGCAGTACTTC. Looking up the rest from reference TRBV2 and TRBJ2-7 gives the full variable domain: EPEVTQTPSHQVTQMGQEVILRCVPISNHLYFYWYRQILGQKVEFLVSFYNNEISEKSEIFDDQFSVERPDGSNFTLKIRSTKLEDSAMYFCASSGGLAASYEQYFGPGTRLTVT.

The gene calls are TRBV18 and TRBJ2-5; D unresolved. The ends were cut back, 1 base at V and 3 bases at J, with 12 bases in the middle. The CDR3 loop spans 15 amino acids. CDR1 is KGHSH and CDR2 is LQKENI in the germline V gene. CDR3 sequence: CASSPQGFSEETQYF. CDR3 bases: TGTGCCAGCTCACCACAGGGATTCTCGGAAGAGACCCAGTACTTC.

V and J are TRBV10-3 and TRBJ1-4; TRBD1 might be the D (6 bases). This CDR3 contains 14 residues. Germline CDR1 is ENHRY and CDR2 is SYGVKD. The V end was cut by 6 bases, the J end by 5 bases, with 13 bases between. Here the CDR3 DNA reads TGTGCCATCAGCCCCAGGGGCGACAATGAAAAACTGTTTTTT. Translation: CAISPRGDNEKLFF.

The CDR3 sequence is CASSLEQGIGYTF. CDR3 nucleotides: TGTGCCAGCAGCTTAGAACAGGGGATAGGCTACACCTTC. The chain carries TRBV11-2 and TRBJ1-2; TRBD1 agrees at 7 bases. V lost 0 bases and J lost 8; bases outside the gene matches: 3. Germline V lookup: CDR1 SGHAT, CDR2 FQNNGV. The CDR3 length is 13 residues. Full variable domain (rest looked up from reference TRBV11-2 and TRBJ1-2): EAGVAQSPRYKIIEKRQSVAFWCNPISGHATLYWYQQILGQGPKLLIQFQNNGVVDDSQLPKDRFSAERLKGVDSTLKIQPAKLEDSAVYLCASSLEQGIGYTFGSGTRLTVV.

This chain uses TRBV9 with TRBJ2-5; D might be TRBD2 (6 bases). CDR3 length: 14 residues. CDR1 is SGDLS and CDR2 is YYNGEE in the germline V gene. The V end was cut by 3 bases, the J end by 2 bases, with 11 bases between. This chain's CDR3 is CASSERAYQETQYF. Written as DNA, the CDR3 is TGTGCCAGCAGCGAGCGGGCGTATCAAGAGACCCAGTACTTC. Based on the CDR3 plus reference TRBV9 and TRBJ2-5, the full variable domain is DSGVTQTPKHLITATGQRVTLRCSPRSGDLSVYWYQQSLDQGLQFLIQYYNGEERAKGNILERFSAQQFPDLHSELNLSSLELGDSALYFCASSERAYQETQYFGPGTRLLVL.

The J gene is TRBJ1-2, the V gene TRBV7-9, with a tentative D call TRBD1 (5 bases). CDR1 is SEHNR, CDR2 FQNEAQ, per germline (reference sequence). Trimming cost V 1 base and J 4 bases, with 16 bases left between them. The CDR3 is 16 residues long. Written as DNA, the CDR3 is TGTGCCAGCAGCTTAGACCCCGGGGGAGTAGGCTATGGCTACACCTTC. Amino acids: CASSLDPGGVGYGYTF.